This T cell receptor beta chain was recorded in a study of blood T cells in healthy people across ages. This clonotype was recorded a few times. A J-beta primer mix and a sample-barcoded 5' primer were used in a second PCR of about 7 to 12 cycles. TCRdb processed the 5' RACE reads anew with MiXCR; each CDR3 protein has one entry. The data hold about 640,000 distinct CDR3 sequences, with approximately 59% observed a single time. CDR1 and CDR2 (germline): ENHRY, SYGVKD. V was pared by 3 bases and J by 9 bases, with 9 bases between. The CDR3 length is 13 residues. The TCR was taken from a man aged 60-69 years in good health. The material sequenced was blood. The genes are TRBV10-3 and TRBJ1-6, with D unresolved. Written as DNA, the CDR3 is TGTGCCATCAGTGACCCCGGTCTTTCACCCCTCCACTTT. Translating gives CAISDPGLSPLHF.